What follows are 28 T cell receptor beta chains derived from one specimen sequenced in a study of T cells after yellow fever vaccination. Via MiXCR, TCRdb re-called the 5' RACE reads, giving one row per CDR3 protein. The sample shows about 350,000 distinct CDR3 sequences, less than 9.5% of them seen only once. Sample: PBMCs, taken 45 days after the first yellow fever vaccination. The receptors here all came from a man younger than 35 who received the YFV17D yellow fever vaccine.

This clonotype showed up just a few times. The CDR3 sequence: CASSYGEGGQPQHF. In DNA, the CDR3 is TGTGCCAGCAGTTACGGGGAGGGGGGACAGCCCCAGCATTTT. The J gene is TRBJ1-5, the V gene TRBV6-5, with D possibly TRBD1 on 6 matching bases. V lost 2 bases and J 7 bases, leaving 12 bases between the germline ends. This CDR3 has 14 amino acids. Germline lookup yields CDR1 MNHEY and CDR2 SVGAGI.

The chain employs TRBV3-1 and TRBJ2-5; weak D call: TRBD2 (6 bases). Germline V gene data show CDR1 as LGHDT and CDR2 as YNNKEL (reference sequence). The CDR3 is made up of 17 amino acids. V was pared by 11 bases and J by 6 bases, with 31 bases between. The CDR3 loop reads CASTKQVPSGVRKTQYF. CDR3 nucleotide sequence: TGTGCCTCCACCAAGCAGGTCCCATCGGGGGTAAGAAAGACCCAGTACTTC.

The CDR3 loop reads CASSLARTDFYNEKLFF. The CDR3 nucleotides are TGTGCCAGCAGTTTAGCGCGAACGGATTTTTATAATGAAAAACTGTTTTTT. The chain links TRBV12-3 or TRBV12-4 to TRBJ1-4, with no clear D. V lost 0 bases to trimming and J lost 4 bases, with 15 bases between them. This CDR3 region has 17 residues.

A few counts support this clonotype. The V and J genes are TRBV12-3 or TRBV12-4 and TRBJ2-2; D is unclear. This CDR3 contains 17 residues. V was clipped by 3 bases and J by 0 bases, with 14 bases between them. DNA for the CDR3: TGTGCCAGCAGTTTTTGGACCGCCGACCCGAACACCGGGGAGCTGTTTTTT. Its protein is CASSFWTADPNTGELFF.

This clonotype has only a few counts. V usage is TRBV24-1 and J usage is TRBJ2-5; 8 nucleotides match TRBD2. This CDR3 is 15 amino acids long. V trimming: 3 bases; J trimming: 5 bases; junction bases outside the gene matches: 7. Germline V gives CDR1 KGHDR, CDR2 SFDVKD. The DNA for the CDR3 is TGTGCCACCAGTGATCCCCGGGGGGGAGAGGAGACCCAGTACTTC. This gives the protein CATSDPRGGEETQYF.

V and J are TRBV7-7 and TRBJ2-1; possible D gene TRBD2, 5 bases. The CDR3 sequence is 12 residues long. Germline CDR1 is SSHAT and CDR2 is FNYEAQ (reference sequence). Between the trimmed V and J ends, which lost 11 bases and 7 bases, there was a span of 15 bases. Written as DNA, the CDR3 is TGTGCCGTATCCCCCGGGGATAATGAGCAGTTCTTC. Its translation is CAVSPGDNEQFF. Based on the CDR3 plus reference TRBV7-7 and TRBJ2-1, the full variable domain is GAGVSQSPRYKVTKRGQDVTLRCDPISSHATLYWYQQALGQGPEFLTYFNYEAQPDKSGLPSDRFSAERPEGSISTLTIQRTEQRDSAMYRCAVSPGDNEQFFGPGTRLTVL.

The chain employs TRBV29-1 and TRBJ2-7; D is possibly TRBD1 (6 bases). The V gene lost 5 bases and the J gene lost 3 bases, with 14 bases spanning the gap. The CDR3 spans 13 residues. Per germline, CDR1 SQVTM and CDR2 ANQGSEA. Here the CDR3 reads CSVTLDSDYEQYF. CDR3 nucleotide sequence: TGCAGCGTTACCTTGGACAGCGACTACGAGCAGTACTTC.

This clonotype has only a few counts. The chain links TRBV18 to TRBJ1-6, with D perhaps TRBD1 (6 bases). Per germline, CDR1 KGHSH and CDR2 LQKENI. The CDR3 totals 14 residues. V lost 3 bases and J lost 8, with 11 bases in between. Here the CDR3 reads CASSPRQDDSPLHF. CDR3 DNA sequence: TGTGCCAGCTCACCCCGACAGGATGATTCACCCCTCCACTTT.

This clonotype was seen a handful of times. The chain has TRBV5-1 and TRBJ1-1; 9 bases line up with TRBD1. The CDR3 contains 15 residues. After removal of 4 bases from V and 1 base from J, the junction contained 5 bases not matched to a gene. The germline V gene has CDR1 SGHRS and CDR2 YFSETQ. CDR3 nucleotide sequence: TGCGCCAGCAGCCCGGAGGGACAGGGGAACACTGAAGCTTTCTTT. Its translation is CASSPEGQGNTEAFF. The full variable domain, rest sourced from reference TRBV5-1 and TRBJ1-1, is KAGVTQTPRYLIKTRGQQVTLSCSPISGHRSVSWYQQTPGQGLQFLFEYFSETQRNKGNFPGRFSGRQFSNSRSEMNVSTLELGDSALYLCASSPEGQGNTEAFFGQGTRLTVV.

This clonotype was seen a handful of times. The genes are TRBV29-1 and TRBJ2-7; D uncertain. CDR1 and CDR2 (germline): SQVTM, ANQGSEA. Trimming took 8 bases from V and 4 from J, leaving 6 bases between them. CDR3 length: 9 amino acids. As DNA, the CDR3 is TGCAGCTCTCAGTACGAGCAGTACTTC. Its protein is CSSQYEQYF.

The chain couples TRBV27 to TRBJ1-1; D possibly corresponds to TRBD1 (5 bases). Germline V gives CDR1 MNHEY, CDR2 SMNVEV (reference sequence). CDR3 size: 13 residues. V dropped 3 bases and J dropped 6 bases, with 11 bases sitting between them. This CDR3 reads CASSFSGQAEAFF. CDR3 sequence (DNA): TGTGCCAGCAGTTTTTCGGGGCAAGCTGAAGCTTTCTTT.

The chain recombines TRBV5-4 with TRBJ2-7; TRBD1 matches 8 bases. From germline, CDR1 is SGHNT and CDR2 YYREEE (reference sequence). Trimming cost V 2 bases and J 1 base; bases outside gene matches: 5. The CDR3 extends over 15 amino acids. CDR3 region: CASSFPRTGSYEQYV. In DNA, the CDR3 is TGTGCCAGCAGCTTTCCCCGGACAGGGTCCTACGAGCAGTACGTC.

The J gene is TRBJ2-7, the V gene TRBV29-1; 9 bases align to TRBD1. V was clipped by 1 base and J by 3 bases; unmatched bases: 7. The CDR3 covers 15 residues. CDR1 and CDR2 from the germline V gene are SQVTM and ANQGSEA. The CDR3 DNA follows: TGCAGCGTTGAAGTCCTCGGGACAGGGTTCTACGAGCAGTACTTC. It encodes CSVEVLGTGFYEQYF.

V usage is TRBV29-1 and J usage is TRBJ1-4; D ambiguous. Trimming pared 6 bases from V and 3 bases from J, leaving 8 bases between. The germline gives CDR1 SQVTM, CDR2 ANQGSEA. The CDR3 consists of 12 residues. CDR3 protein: CSVRPPNEKLFF. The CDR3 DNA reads TGCAGCGTACGCCCGCCTAATGAAAAACTGTTTTTT.

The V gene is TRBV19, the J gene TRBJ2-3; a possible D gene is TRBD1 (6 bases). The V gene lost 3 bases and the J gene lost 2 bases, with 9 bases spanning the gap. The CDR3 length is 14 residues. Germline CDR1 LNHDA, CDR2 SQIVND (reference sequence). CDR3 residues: CASSIRQDTDTQYF. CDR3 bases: TGTGCCAGTAGTATCCGACAGGACACAGATACGCAGTATTTT.

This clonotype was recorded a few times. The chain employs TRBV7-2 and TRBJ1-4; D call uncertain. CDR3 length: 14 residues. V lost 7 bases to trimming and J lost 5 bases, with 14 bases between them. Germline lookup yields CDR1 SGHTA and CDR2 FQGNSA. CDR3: CASTPRLENEKLFF. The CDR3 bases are TGTGCCAGCACCCCCCGTCTCGAGAATGAAAAACTGTTTTTT.

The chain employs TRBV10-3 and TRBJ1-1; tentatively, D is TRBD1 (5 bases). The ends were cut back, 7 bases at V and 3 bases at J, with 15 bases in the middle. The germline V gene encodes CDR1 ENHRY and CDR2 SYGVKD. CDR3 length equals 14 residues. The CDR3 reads CAITVQKGYTEAFF. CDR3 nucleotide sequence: TGTGCCATCACCGTACAGAAGGGGTACACTGAAGCTTTCTTT.

The chain's CDR3 is CASSTGQYNEQFF. The CDR3 DNA sequence: TGTGCCAGCAGCACGGGCCAATACAATGAGCAGTTCTTC. The V and J genes are TRBV5-4 and TRBJ2-1; the D is unclear. Germline V gene lookup returns CDR1 SGHNT and CDR2 YYREEE (reference sequence). V gave up 4 bases and J gave up 4 bases, with 9 bases separating them. The CDR3 totals 13 residues.

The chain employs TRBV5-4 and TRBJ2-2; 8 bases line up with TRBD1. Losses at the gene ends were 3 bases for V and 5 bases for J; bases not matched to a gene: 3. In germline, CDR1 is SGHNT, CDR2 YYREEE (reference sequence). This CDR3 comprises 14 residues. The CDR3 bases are TGTGCCAGCAGCTCACAGGGGGAAACCGGGGAGCTGTTTTTT. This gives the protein CASSSQGETGELFF.

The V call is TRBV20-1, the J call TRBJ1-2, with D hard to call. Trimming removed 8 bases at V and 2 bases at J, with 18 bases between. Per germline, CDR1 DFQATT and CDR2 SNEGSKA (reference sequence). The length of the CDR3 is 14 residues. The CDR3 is CSHLGWVKNYGYTF. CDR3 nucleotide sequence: TGCAGTCACTTAGGTTGGGTAAAAAACTATGGCTACACCTTC.

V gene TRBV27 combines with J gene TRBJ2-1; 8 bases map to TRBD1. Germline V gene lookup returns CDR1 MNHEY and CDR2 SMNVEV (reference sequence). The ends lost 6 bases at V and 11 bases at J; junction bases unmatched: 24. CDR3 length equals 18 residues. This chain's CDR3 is CASRLSGQVYHNGGKQFF. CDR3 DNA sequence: TGTGCCAGCAGACTTTCGGGACAGGTGTACCACAATGGCGGGAAGCAGTTCTTC.

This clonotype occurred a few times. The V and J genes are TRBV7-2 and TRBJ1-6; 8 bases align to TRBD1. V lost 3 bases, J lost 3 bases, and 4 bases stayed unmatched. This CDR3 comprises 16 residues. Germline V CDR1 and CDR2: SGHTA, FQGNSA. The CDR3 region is CASSLAGGLYNSPLHF. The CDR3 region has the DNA TGTGCCAGCAGCTTGGCAGGGGGCCTCTATAATTCACCCCTCCACTTT.

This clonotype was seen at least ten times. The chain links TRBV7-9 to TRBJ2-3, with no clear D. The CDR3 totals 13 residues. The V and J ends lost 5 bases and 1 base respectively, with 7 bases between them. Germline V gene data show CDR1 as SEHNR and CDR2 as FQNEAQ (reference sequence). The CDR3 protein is CASSTSGTDTQYF. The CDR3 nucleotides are TGTGCCAGCAGCACCAGTGGCACAGATACGCAGTATTTT.

The CDR3, as DNA: TGTGCCTGGAGTGTAAGTCAGGACGGTCTGAACACTGAAGCTTTCTTT. It specifies CAWSVSQDGLNTEAFF. The chain carries TRBV30 and TRBJ1-1; D uncertain. Trimming removed 0 bases at V and 0 bases at J, with 14 bases between. The CDR3 totals 16 residues. Germline loops: CDR1 GTSNPN, CDR2 SVGIG (reference sequence).

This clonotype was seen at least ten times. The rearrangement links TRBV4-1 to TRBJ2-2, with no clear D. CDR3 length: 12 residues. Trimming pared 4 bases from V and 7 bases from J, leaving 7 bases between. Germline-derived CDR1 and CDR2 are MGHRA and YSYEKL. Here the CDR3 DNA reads TGCGCCAGCAGCCTTCATGGCGGGGAGCTGTTTTTT. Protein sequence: CASSLHGGELFF.

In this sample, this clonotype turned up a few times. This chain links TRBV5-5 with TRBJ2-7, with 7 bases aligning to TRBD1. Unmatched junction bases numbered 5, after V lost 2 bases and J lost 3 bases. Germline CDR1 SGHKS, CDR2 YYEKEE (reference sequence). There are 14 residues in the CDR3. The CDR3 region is CASSFQGGYYEQYF. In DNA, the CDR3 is TGTGCCAGCAGCTTCCAAGGGGGCTACTACGAGCAGTACTTC.

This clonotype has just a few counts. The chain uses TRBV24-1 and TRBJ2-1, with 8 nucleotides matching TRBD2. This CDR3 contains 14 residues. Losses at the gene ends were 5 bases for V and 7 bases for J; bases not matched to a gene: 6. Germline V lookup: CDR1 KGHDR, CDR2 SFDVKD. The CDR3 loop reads CATSGGGYRNEQFF. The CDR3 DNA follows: TGTGCCACCAGTGGCGGGGGGTATAGGAATGAGCAGTTCTTC.

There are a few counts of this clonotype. CDR3 amino acids: CASSNGPYSNQPQHF. CDR3 bases: TGTGCCAGCAGCAACGGACCGTATAGCAATCAGCCCCAGCATTTT. V and J are TRBV6-5 and TRBJ1-5, with unresolved D. Trimming cost V 6 bases and J 0 bases, with 12 bases left between them. This CDR3 is built from 15 residues. The V gene's germline CDR1 is MNHEY and CDR2 SVGAGI.